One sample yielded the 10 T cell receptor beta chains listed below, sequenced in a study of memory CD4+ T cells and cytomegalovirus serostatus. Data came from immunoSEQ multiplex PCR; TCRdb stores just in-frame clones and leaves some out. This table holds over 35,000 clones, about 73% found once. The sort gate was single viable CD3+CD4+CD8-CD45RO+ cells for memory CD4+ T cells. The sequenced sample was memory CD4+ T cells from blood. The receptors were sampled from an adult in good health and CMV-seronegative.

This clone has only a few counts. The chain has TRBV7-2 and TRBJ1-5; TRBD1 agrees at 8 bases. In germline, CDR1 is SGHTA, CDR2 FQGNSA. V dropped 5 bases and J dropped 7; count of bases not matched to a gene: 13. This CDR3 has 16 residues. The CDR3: CASSPITGQGNQPQHF. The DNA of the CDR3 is TGTGCCAGCAGCCCCATCACCGGACAGGGTAACCAGCCCCAGCATTTT.

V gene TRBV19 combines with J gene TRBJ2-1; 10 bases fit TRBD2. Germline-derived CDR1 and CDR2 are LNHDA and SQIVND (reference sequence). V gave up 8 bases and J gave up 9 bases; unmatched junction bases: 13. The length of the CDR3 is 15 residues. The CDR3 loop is CASRPAGGPYLEQFF. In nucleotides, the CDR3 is TGTGCCAGTCGACCAGCGGGGGGGCCTTACCTTGAGCAGTTCTTC.

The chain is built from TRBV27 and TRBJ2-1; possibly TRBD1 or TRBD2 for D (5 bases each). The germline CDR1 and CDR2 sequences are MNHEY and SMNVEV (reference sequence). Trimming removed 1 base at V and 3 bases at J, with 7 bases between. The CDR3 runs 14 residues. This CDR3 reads CASSLWGFYNEQFF. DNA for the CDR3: TGTGCCAGCAGTTTATGGGGGTTCTACAATGAGCAGTTCTTC.

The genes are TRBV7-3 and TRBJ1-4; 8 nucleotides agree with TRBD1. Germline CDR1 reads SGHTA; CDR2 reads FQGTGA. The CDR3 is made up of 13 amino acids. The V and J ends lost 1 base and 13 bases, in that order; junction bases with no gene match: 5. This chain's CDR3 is CASSLSIGTGLFF. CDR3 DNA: TGTGCCAGCAGCTTAAGTATCGGGACAGGACTGTTTTTT.

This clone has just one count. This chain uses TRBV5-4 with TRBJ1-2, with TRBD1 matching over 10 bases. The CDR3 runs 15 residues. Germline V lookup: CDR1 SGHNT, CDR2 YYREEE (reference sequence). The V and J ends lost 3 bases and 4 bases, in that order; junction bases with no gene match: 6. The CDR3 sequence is CASSYGQGEGYGYTF. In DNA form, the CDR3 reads TGTGCCAGCAGCTACGGACAGGGGGAGGGCTATGGCTACACCTTC.

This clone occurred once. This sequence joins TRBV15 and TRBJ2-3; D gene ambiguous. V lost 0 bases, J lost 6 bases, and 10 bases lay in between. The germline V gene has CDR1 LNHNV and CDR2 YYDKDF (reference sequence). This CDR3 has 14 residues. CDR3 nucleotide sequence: TGTGCCACCAGCAGAGATGCTAATTCGGATACGCAGTATTTT. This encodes CATSRDANSDTQYF.

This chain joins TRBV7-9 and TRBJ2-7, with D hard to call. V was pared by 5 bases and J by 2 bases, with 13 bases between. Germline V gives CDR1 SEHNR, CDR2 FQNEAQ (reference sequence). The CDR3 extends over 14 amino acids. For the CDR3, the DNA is TGTGCCAGCAGCCTCCCAGGAATCCCCTACGAGCAGTACTTC. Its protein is CASSLPGIPYEQYF.

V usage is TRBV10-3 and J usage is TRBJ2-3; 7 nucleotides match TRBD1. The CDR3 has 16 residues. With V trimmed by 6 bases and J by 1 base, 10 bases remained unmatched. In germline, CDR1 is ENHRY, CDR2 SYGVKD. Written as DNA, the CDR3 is TGTGCCATCAGCCTAGGACAGGACCTCCGCACAGATACGCAGTATTTT. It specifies CAISLGQDLRTDTQYF.

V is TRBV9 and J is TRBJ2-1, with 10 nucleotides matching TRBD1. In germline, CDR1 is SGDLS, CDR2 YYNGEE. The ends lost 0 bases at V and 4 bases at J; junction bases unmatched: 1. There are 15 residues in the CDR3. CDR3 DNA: TGTGCCAGCAGCGTAGGGGACAGGGGTTACAATGAGCAGTTCTTC. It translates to CASSVGDRGYNEQFF.

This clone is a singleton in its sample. The CDR3 sequence: CASSLETRTEAFF. The CDR3 bases are TGTGCCAGCAGCTTAGAGACCCGAACTGAAGCTTTCTTT. The chain joins TRBV11-3 to TRBJ1-1, with D hard to call. This CDR3 region has 13 residues. Looked up from germline, CDR1 is SGHNT and CDR2 is YENEEA. Trimming took 0 bases from V and 5 from J, leaving 7 bases between them.